A single sample is the source of the 12 T cell receptor beta chains below, sequenced in a study of tumor-infiltrating lymphocytes in glioblastoma multiforme. Multiple V-beta primers and a C-beta primer amplified TCRB from RNA. TCRdb re-called the multiplex PCR reads through MiXCR, storing one row per CDR3 protein. The sample yields more than 12,000 distinct CDR3 sequences, about 69% seen once. What was sequenced was brain tumor tissue. These receptors all stem from a male donor with glioblastoma.

This clonotype was found once. Likely a read error: the CDR3 ends without its conserved phenylalanine or tryptophan. The chain joins TRBV12-3 or TRBV12-4 to TRBJ2-1; TRBD1 might be the D (5 bases). The CDR3 is 15 amino acids. In DNA, the CDR3 is TGTGCCGGCAGTTTACTGACGGCAGGGTCAGATGAGCAGTTCCTC. It translates to CAGSLLTAGSDEQFL.

About this clonotype: Germline is not matched at one junction end, which may reflect a read error. The V call is TRBV11-1, the J call TRBJ2-7; 10 bases map to TRBD1. Germline values: CDR1 SGHAT, CDR2 FQDESV (reference sequence). The CDR3 contains 16 residues. The CDR3 sequence is CAGGLARLDRGYERCF. CDR3 in DNA: TGTGCCGGCGGCTTAGCGCGTCTGGACAGGGGGTACGAGCGGTGCTTC.

This chain joins TRBV6-1 and TRBJ2-7, with D uncertain. The CDR3 contains 12 residues. Germline CDR1 is MNHNS and CDR2 is SASEGT. Trimming shortened V by 2 bases and J by 4 bases, and 6 bases separated the two germline ends. The DNA for the CDR3 is TGTGCCAGCAGTGAACGGAAATACGAGCAGTACGTC. This encodes CASSERKYEQYV.

This clonotype was found a few times. The chain employs TRBV20-1 and TRBJ2-6; 8 bases map to TRBD2. The junction had 10 bases not matched to a gene; V was cut back by 6 bases and J by 0 bases. The length of the CDR3 is 17 residues. CDR1 and CDR2 (germline): DFQATT, SNEGSKA (reference sequence). CDR3 coding DNA: TGCAGTGCCTATACTAGCGGAGTAACCTCTGGGGCCAACGTCCTGACTTTC. Translating gives CSAYTSGVTSGANVLTF.

This clonotype was observed at least ten times. The junction shows a germline mismatch at one end, possibly a read error. This chain connects TRBV11-3 to TRBJ1-1, with 7 nucleotides matching TRBD1. This CDR3 has 14 amino acids. Per the germline V gene, CDR1 is SGHNT and CDR2 is YENEEA. CDR3: CASSSGQWDTGAFF. The CDR3 DNA follows: TGTGCCAGCAGCTCGGGACAGTGGGACACTGGAGCTTTCTTT.

V is TRBV6-5 and J is TRBJ1-1, with TRBD1 as a possible D gene (5 bases). The length of the CDR3 is 11 residues. Germline lookup yields CDR1 MNHEY and CDR2 SVGAGI. Trimming stripped 8 bases from V and 7 bases from J, with 11 bases between. CDR3 nucleotide sequence: TGTGCCAGCGGGGACGGACGTGAAGCTTTCTTT. Protein product: CASGDGREAFF.

This chain links TRBV12-3 or TRBV12-4 with TRBJ2-7, with D maybe TRBD1 (7 bases). This CDR3 is built from 14 residues. The V gene lost 3 bases and the J gene lost 3 bases, with 12 bases spanning the gap. CDR3 sequence reads: CASSFAGQLYEQYF. Written as DNA, the CDR3 is TGTGCCAGCAGTTTCGCGGGACAGCTCTACGAGCAGTACTTC.

Comment on this clonotype: The CDR3 end shows no conserved phenylalanine or tryptophan, and so a read error is likely. Because the CDR3's place on the DNA is in doubt, the DNA is left out and the CDR3 is given as listed by TCRdb. The chain links TRBV30 to TRBJ2-1. The CDR3 comprises 12 residues, both ends counted. Germline lookup yields CDR1 GTSNPN and CDR2 SVGIG (reference sequence). The CDR3 sequence is CVWARREAEQLL.

This clonotype is medium-sized. The chain combines TRBV4-1 with TRBJ1-1; D is ambiguous. Germline lookup yields CDR1 MGHRA and CDR2 YSYEKL. The CDR3 extends over 15 amino acids. Trimming removed 0 bases from V and 1 base from J, with 9 bases in between. In nucleotides, the CDR3 is TGCGCCAGCAGCCAAGACCCAGGAGCGAACACTGAAGCTTTCTTT. It is translated as CASSQDPGANTEAFF.

The chain recombines TRBV29-1 with TRBJ1-4, with D hard to call. V lost 4 bases and J 7 bases, leaving 7 bases between the germline ends. The CDR3 runs to 11 residues. Germline lookup yields CDR1 SQVTM and CDR2 ANQGSEA. The CDR3 loop is CSVGGGEKLFF. The CDR3 bases are TGCAGCGTTGGTGGAGGTGAAAAACTGTTTTTT.

A remark on this clonotype: It may be a read error: a sequence one base away is much more abundant. CDR3 region: CAISDRGPRSSYNEQFF. In DNA form, the CDR3 reads TGTGCCATCAGCGACCGGGGCCCTAGGAGCTCCTACAATGAGCAGTTCTTC. This chain connects TRBV11-1 to TRBJ2-1; D possibly matches TRBD1 or TRBD2 (5 bases each). The CDR3 extends over 17 amino acids. Germline V gene sequence: CDR1 SGHAT, CDR2 FQDESV (reference sequence).

Turning to this clonotype: This is likely a read error, given that the CDR3 carries no conserved phenylalanine or tryptophan at its end. CDR3 DNA sequence: TGCAGTGCTAGATCCGCAATAGGGGGCGCGAATTCACCCCTCCACTCT. Translating gives CSARSAIGGANSPLHS. This chain joins TRBV20-1 and TRBJ1-6, with 7 bases identical to TRBD1. V was pared by 2 bases and J by 7 bases, with 11 bases of the junction left unmatched. The CDR3 has 16 residues. CDR1 and CDR2 (germline): DFQATT, SNEGSKA (reference sequence).